Below, 20 T cell receptor beta chains from the same sample are listed, as sequenced in a study of patients and donors after allogeneic stem cell transplantation. TCRdb processed the RT-PCR reads anew with MiXCR; each CDR3 protein has one entry. The repertoire includes about 210,000 distinct CDR3 sequences, over 30% of them detected once, and roughly 11% sits in the top ten. Sequences were obtained from blood, either unsorted or a sorted T cell fraction (not recorded which). The receptors shown here come from a human donor who was either an allogeneic HSCT recipient or a stem cell or donor lymphocyte infusion donor (not recorded which). It is not recorded whose cells these are; they may come from a transplant donor.

This clonotype has a handful of counts. The V gene is TRBV28, the J gene TRBJ1-2, with 7 bases that match TRBD1. J lost 3 bases, V lost 5 bases, and 9 bases had no gene match. Per germline, CDR1 MDHEN and CDR2 SYDVKM. The CDR3 is 15 amino acids. CDR3 protein: CASSPRTGDDYGYTF. The CDR3 DNA sequence: TGTGCCAGCAGTCCTAGGACAGGCGACGACTATGGCTACACCTTC.

This clonotype has only a few counts. The CDR3 is CASNKQGVNTEAFF. The CDR3, as DNA: TGTGCCAGCAACAAACAGGGGGTTAATACTGAAGCTTTCTTT. The V gene is TRBV27, the J gene TRBJ1-1; 8 bases map to TRBD1. The CDR3 loop spans 14 amino acids. CDR1 is MNHEY, CDR2 SMNVEV, per germline (reference sequence). Trimming took 7 bases from V and 5 from J; bases not matched to a gene: 9.

The rearrangement joins TRBV24-1 to TRBJ1-2; no firm D call. Looked up from germline, CDR1 is KGHDR and CDR2 is SFDVKD. This CDR3 spans 14 amino acids. Trimming cost V 3 bases and J 4 bases, with 11 bases left between them. CDR3 in amino acids: CATSDRLISYGYTF. In DNA form, the CDR3 reads TGTGCCACCAGTGATCGCCTTATCAGCTATGGCTACACCTTC.

The rearrangement uses TRBV4-3 and TRBJ2-1; unclear D gene. CDR3 length: 13 residues. Germline lookup yields CDR1 LGHNA and CDR2 YSLEER. The ends were cut back, 1 base at V and 4 bases at J, with 5 bases in the middle. The CDR3 sequence is CASSQGLYNEQFF. The CDR3, as DNA: TGCGCCAGCAGCCAAGGATTATACAATGAGCAGTTCTTC.

This clonotype was found a few times. CDR3 in DNA: TGTGCCAGCAGCTTAATCGACAGCCACAATGAGCAGTTCTTC. This translates into CASSLIDSHNEQFF. V gene TRBV7-6 combines with J gene TRBJ2-1; D is perhaps TRBD1 (5 bases). This CDR3 spans 14 amino acids. The germline V and J ends were trimmed by 2 bases and 5 bases, with 10 bases remaining between them. CDR1 is SGHVS and CDR2 is FNYEAQ in the germline V gene.

The genes are TRBV28 and TRBJ2-7; no clear D gene. Looked up from germline, CDR1 is MDHEN and CDR2 is SYDVKM. V was pared by 5 bases and J by 6 bases, with 17 bases between. This CDR3 is built from 14 residues. CDR3 in amino acids: CASSRAGPFAEQYF. DNA of the CDR3: TGTGCCAGCAGTCGAGCCGGACCCTTCGCCGAGCAGTACTTC.

This clonotype was seen a handful of times. The CDR3 nucleotides read TGCGCCAGCAGCTTGGTTCCCTCGACAGAGAACTATGGCTACACCTTC. Its translation: CASSLVPSTENYGYTF. The chain is built from TRBV5-1 and TRBJ1-2, with D possibly matching TRBD1 (5 bases). The germline V gene has CDR1 SGHRS and CDR2 YFSETQ. V dropped 0 bases and J dropped 2 bases, with 14 bases sitting between them. This CDR3 contains 16 residues. Full variable domain (missing parts from reference TRBV5-1 and TRBJ1-2): KAGVTQTPRYLIKTRGQQVTLSCSPISGHRSVSWYQQTPGQGLQFLFEYFSETQRNKGNFPGRFSGRQFSNSRSEMNVSTLELGDSALYLCASSLVPSTENYGYTFGSGTRLTVV.

This clonotype was counted only a few times. The chain recombines TRBV6-5 with TRBJ1-5; D uncertain. This CDR3 has 13 amino acids. Germline V gene data show CDR1 as MNHEY and CDR2 as SVGAGI. The V gene lost 4 bases and the J gene lost 3 bases, with 7 bases spanning the gap. The CDR3 reads CASSFRFNQPQHF. CDR3 nucleotides: TGTGCCAGCAGTTTCAGGTTCAATCAGCCCCAGCATTTT.

This clonotype was detected a few times. The chain combines TRBV18 with TRBJ1-4; D call uncertain. CDR3 length equals 12 residues. CDR1 is KGHSH, CDR2 LQKENI, per germline. V was trimmed by 1 base and J by 15 bases, leaving 12 bases between them. CDR3 in amino acids: CASSPLDHRVFF. CDR3 sequence (DNA): TGTGCCAGCTCACCACTTGACCATCGGGTGTTTTTT.

The chain carries TRBV3-1 and TRBJ1-2; D gene unclear. This CDR3 has 13 amino acids. Per germline, CDR1 LGHDT and CDR2 YNNKEL (reference sequence). V lost 1 base and J 6 bases, leaving 9 bases between the germline ends. CDR3 bases: TGTGCCAGCAGCCAAGCAAACGGGCATGGCTACACCTTC. This sequence encodes CASSQANGHGYTF.

This clonotype occurred a few times. The J gene is TRBJ1-4, the V gene TRBV2; D remains unclear. Germline CDR1 and CDR2: SNHLY and FYNNEI. The V and J ends lost 4 bases and 0 bases respectively, with 24 bases between them. CDR3 length: 20 residues. CDR3 residues: CASSGPASPLRIATNEKLFF. The CDR3 DNA follows: TGTGCCAGCAGTGGCCCGGCGAGTCCCCTCCGGATTGCAACTAATGAAAAACTGTTTTTT.

This chain connects TRBV5-5 to TRBJ2-5; D is undetermined. The CDR3 is made up of 15 amino acids. The V gene lost 4 bases and the J gene lost 0 bases, with 13 bases spanning the gap. CDR1 and CDR2 (germline): SGHKS, YYEKEE (reference sequence). CDR3 sequence reads: CASSRDLPYQETQYF. The CDR3 DNA reads TGTGCCAGCAGCCGCGACCTACCGTACCAAGAGACCCAGTACTTC.

The chain couples TRBV10-3 to TRBJ2-7; 9 bases agree with TRBD1. The CDR3 runs 15 residues. V dropped 6 bases and J dropped 2; count of bases not matched to a gene: 8. In germline, CDR1 is ENHRY, CDR2 SYGVKD. The CDR3 DNA reads as TGTGCCATCAGCAACAGGGGGCTGGGAACCTACGAGCAGTACTTC. It yields the protein CAISNRGLGTYEQYF.

This clonotype was counted ten times or more. The chain combines TRBV28 with TRBJ1-1; tentatively, D is TRBD1 (6 bases). The CDR3 is made up of 14 amino acids. From germline, CDR1 is MDHEN and CDR2 SYDVKM. V gave up 6 bases and J gave up 4 bases, with 15 bases separating them. This CDR3 is CASSQGWGATEAFF. The CDR3 DNA is TGTGCCAGCAGCCAAGGGTGGGGGGCCACTGAAGCTTTCTTT.

This chain links TRBV12-3 or TRBV12-4 with TRBJ2-7; unclear D gene. V was trimmed by 3 bases and J by 9 bases, leaving 12 bases between them. The CDR3 is 12 residues long. As DNA, the CDR3 is TGTGCCAGCAGTTTCGACACTTTGGGGCAGTACTTC. Translated, it gives CASSFDTLGQYF.

The V call is TRBV6-5, the J call TRBJ2-6; D might be TRBD1 (5 bases). The CDR3 runs 14 residues. V lost 6 bases and J lost 0, with 6 bases in between. In germline, CDR1 is MNHEY, CDR2 SVGAGI. The CDR3: CASRDTSGANVLTF. The CDR3 DNA is TGTGCCAGCAGGGACACCTCTGGGGCCAACGTCCTGACTTTC.

This chain links TRBV6-5 with TRBJ2-3; 7 nucleotides match TRBD1. The CDR3 totals 13 residues. Germline assignment: CDR1 MNHEY and CDR2 SVGAGI. V shed 6 bases and J 4 bases; nucleotides not matched to a gene: 4. The CDR3 region is CASSRGTADTQYF. Here the CDR3 DNA reads TGTGCCAGCAGCAGGGGGACAGCAGATACGCAGTATTTT.

The sample holds a few counts of this clonotype. The chain recombines TRBV5-1 with TRBJ1-2; D ambiguous. The germline V and J ends were trimmed by 2 bases and 6 bases, with 8 bases remaining between them. The CDR3 length is 12 residues. Per the germline V gene, CDR1 is SGHRS and CDR2 is YFSETQ. The CDR3: CASSFDTNGYTF. Here the CDR3 DNA reads TGCGCCAGCAGCTTTGACACGAATGGCTACACCTTC.

The CDR3 DNA reads as TGTGCCAGCAGCTTAGGACGAGTGGCCGGGGAGCTGTTTTTT. Encoded protein: CASSLGRVAGELFF. The chain employs TRBV11-2 and TRBJ2-2; D ambiguous. V lost 1 base and J 6 bases, leaving 9 bases between the germline ends. Germline values: CDR1 SGHAT, CDR2 FQNNGV. The CDR3 consists of 14 residues.

This rearrangement joins TRBV11-2 to TRBJ2-5; D gene unclear. Trimming shortened V by 2 bases and J by 0 bases, and 10 bases separated the two germline ends. CDR1 and CDR2 from the germline V gene are SGHAT and FQNNGV. The CDR3 length is 15 residues. Written as DNA, the CDR3 is TGTGCCAGCAGCTTATCCCCGATCTACCAAGAGACCCAGTACTTC. This gives the protein CASSLSPIYQETQYF.